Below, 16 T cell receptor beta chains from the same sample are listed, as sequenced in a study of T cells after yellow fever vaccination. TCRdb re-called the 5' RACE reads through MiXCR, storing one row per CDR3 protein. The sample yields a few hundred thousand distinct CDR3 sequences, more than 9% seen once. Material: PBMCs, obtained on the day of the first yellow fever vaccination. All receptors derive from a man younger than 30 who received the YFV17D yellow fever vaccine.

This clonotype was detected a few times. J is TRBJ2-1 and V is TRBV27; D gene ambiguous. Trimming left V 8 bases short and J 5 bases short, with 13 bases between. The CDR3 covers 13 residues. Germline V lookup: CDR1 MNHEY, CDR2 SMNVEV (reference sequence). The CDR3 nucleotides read TGTGCCAGCCGGGTTGGAGTCGACAATGAGCAGTTCTTC. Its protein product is CASRVGVDNEQFF.

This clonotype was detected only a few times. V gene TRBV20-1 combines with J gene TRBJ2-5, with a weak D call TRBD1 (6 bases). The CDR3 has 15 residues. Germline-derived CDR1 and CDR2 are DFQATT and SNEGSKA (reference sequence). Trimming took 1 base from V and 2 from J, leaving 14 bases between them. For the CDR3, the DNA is TGCAGTGCTAGAGGTCTCAGGGGACCTCAAGAGACCCAGTACTTC. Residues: CSARGLRGPQETQYF.

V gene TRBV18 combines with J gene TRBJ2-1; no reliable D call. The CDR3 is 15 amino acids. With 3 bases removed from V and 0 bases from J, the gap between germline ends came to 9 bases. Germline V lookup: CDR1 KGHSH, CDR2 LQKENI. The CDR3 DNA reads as TGTGCCAGCTCACCCAAAGTCAGCTCCTACAATGAGCAGTTCTTC. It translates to CASSPKVSSYNEQFF. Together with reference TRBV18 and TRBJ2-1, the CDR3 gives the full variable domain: NAGVMQNPRHLVRRRGQEARLRCSPMKGHSHVYWYRQLPEEGLKFMVYLQKENIIDESGMPKERFSAEFPKEGPSILRIQQVVRGDSAAYFCASSPKVSSYNEQFFGPGTRLTVL.

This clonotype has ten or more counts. CDR3 protein: CASSLASHEQYF. In nucleotides, the CDR3 is TGTGCCAGCAGCTTAGCTTCCCACGAGCAGTACTTC. This sequence joins TRBV7-9 and TRBJ2-7; D remains ambiguous. The CDR3 runs 12 residues. V lost 0 bases, J lost 5 bases, and 5 bases lay in between. The germline gives CDR1 SEHNR, CDR2 FQNEAQ (reference sequence).

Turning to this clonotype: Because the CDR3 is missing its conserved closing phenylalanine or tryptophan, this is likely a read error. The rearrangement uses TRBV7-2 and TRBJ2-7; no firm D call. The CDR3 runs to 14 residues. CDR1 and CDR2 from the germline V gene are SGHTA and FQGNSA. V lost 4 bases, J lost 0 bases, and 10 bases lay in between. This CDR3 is CASSSYPGSYEQYL. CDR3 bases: TGTGCCAGCAGCTCTTATCCCGGCTCCTACGAGCAGTACCTC.

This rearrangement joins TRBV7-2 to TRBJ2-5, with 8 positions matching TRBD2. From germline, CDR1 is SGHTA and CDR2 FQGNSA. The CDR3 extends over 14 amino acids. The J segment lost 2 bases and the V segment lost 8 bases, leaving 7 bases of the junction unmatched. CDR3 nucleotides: TGTGCCAGCCTAAGGGGGACTAGTCAAGAGACCCAGTACTTC. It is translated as CASLRGTSQETQYF.

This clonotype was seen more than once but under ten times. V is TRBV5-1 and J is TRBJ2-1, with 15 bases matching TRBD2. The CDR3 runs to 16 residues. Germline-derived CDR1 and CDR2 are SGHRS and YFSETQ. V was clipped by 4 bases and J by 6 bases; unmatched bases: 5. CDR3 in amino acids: CASSRTSGGAGNEQFF. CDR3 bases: TGCGCCAGCAGCCGGACTAGCGGGGGGGCGGGCAATGAGCAGTTCTTC.

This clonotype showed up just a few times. CDR3 sequence: CASSVQQGANEKLFF. CDR3 coding DNA: TGCGCCAGCAGCGTTCAACAGGGGGCAAATGAAAAACTGTTTTTT. The rearrangement joins TRBV5-1 to TRBJ1-4, with 9 bases fitting TRBD1. This CDR3 spans 15 amino acids. With V trimmed by 4 bases and J by 5 bases, 6 bases remained unmatched. Germline V CDR1 and CDR2: SGHRS, YFSETQ.

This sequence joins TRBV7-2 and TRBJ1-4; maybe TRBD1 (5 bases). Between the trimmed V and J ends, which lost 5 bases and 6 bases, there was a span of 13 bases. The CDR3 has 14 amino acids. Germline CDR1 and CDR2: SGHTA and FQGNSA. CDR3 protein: CASSLRRGDEKLFF. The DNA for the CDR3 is TGTGCCAGCAGCCTCAGACGAGGGGATGAAAAACTGTTTTTT.

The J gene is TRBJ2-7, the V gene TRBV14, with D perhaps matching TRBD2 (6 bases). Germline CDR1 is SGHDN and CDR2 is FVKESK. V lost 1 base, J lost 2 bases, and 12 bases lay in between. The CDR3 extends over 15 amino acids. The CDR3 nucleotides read TGTGCCAGCAGCCAAGGTTGGGGGACTGCCTACGAGCAGTACGTC. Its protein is CASSQGWGTAYEQYV.

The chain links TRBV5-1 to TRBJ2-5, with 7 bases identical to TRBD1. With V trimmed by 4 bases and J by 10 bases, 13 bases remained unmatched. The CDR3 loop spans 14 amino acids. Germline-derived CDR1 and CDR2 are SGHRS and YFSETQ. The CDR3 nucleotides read TGCGCCAGCAGCGTACAACAGGGGAGTGGGGACCAGTACTTC. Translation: CASSVQQGSGDQYF. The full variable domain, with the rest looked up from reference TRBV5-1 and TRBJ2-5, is KAGVTQTPRYLIKTRGQQVTLSCSPISGHRSVSWYQQTPGQGLQFLFEYFSETQRNKGNFPGRFSGRQFSNSRSEMNVSTLELGDSALYLCASSVQQGSGDQYFGPGTRLLVL.

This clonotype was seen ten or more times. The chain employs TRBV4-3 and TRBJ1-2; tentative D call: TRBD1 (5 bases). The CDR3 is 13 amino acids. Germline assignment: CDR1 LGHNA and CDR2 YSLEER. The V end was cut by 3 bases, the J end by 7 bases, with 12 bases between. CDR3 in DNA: TGCGCCAGCAGCCATGGGGGTGGGGTTGGCTACACCTTC. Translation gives CASSHGGGVGYTF.

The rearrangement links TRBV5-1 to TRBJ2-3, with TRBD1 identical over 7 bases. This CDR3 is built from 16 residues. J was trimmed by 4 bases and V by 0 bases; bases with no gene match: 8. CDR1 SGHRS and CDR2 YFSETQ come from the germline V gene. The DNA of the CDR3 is TGCGCCAGCAGCTTGGTCGCCGGGACAGATCCAGATACGCAGTATTTT. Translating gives CASSLVAGTDPDTQYF.

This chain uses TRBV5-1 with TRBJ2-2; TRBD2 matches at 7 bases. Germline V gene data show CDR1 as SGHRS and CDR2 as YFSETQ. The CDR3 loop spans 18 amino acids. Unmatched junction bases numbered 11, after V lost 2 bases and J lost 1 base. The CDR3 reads CASSLVDGGGLNTGELFF. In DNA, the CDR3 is TGCGCCAGCAGCTTAGTGGACGGCGGGGGACTGAACACCGGGGAGCTGTTTTTT.

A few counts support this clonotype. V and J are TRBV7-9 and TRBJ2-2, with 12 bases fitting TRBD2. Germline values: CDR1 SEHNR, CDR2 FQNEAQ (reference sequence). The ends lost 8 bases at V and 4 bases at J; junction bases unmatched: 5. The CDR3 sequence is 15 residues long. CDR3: CASGTSGGTTGELFF. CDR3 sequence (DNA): TGTGCCAGCGGAACTAGCGGGGGGACCACCGGGGAGCTGTTTTTT.

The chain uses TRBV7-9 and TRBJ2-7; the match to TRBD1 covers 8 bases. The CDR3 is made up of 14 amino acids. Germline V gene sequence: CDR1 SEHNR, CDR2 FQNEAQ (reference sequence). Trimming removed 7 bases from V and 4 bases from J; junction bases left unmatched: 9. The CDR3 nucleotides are TGTGCCAGCACCCCACGGGACAGGCGATACGAGCAGTACTTC. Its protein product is CASTPRDRRYEQYF. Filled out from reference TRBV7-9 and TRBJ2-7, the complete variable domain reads DTGVSQNPRHKITKRGQNVTFRCDPISEHNRLYWYRQTLGQGPEFLTYFQNEAQLEKSRLLSDRFSAERPKGSFSTLEIQRTEQGDSAMYLCASTPRDRRYEQYFGPGTRLTVT.